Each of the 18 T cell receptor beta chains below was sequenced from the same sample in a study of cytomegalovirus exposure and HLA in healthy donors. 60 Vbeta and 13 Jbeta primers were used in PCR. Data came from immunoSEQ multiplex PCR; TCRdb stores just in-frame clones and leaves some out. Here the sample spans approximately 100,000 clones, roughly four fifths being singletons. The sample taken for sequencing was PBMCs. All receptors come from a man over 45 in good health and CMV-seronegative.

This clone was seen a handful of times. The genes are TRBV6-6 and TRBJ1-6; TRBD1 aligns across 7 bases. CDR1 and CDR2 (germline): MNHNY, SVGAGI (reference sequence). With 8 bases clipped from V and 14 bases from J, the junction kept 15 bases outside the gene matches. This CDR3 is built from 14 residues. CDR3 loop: CASCQEARGLTLHF. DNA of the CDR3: TGTGCCAGCTGTCAGGAAGCGAGGGGGCTGACCCTCCACTTT.

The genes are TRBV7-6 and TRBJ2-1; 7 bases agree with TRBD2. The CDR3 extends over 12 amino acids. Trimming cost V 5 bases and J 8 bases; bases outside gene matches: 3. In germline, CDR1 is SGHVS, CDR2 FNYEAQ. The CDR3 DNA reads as TGTGCCAGCAGCCTCCGGGGGGATGAGCAGTTCTTC. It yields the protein CASSLRGDEQFF.

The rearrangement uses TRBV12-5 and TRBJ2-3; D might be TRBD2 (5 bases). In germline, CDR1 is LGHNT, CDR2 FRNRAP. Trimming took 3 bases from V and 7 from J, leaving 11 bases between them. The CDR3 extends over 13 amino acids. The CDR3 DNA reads TGTGCTAGTGGTTTCGGCAGCGGTTATACGCAGTATTTT. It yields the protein CASGFGSGYTQYF. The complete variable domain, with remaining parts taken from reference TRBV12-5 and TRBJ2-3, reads DARVTQTPRHKVTEMGQEVTMRCQPILGHNTVFWYRQTMMQGLELLAYFRNRAPLDDSGMPKDRFSAEMPDATLATLKIQPSEPRDSAVYFCASGFGSGYTQYFGPGTRLTVL.

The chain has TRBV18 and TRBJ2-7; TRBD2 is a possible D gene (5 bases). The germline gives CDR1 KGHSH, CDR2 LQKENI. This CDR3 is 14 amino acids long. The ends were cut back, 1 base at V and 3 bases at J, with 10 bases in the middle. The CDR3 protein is CASSPRAGDYEQYF. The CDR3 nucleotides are TGTGCCAGCTCACCACGGGCCGGGGACTACGAGCAGTACTTC.

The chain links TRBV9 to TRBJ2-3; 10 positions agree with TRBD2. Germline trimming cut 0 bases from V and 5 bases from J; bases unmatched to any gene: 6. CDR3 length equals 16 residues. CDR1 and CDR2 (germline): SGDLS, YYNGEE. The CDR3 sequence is CASSVGVAGGGDTQYF. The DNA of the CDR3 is TGTGCCAGCAGCGTAGGGGTAGCGGGGGGCGGAGATACGCAGTATTTT.

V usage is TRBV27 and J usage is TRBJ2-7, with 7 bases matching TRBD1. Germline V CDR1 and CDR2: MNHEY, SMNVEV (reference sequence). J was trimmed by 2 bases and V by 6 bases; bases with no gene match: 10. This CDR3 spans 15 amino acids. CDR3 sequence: CASRVGTAAPYEQYF. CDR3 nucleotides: TGTGCCAGCAGGGTTGGGACAGCAGCCCCCTACGAGCAGTACTTC.

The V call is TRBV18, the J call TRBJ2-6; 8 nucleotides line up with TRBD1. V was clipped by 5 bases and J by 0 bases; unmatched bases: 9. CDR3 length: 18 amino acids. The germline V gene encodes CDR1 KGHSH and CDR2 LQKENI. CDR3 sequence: CASSTTGQGFSGANVLTF. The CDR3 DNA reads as TGTGCCAGCTCAACTACCGGACAGGGCTTCTCTGGGGCCAACGTCCTGACTTTC.

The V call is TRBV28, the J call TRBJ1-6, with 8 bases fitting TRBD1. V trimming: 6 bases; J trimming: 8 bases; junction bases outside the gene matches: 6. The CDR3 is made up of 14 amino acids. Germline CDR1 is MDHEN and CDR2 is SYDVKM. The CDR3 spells CASRRDRIDSPLHF. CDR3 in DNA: TGTGCCAGCAGACGGGACAGGATTGATTCACCCCTCCACTTT. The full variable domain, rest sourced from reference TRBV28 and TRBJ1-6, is DVKVTQSSRYLVKRTGEKVFLECVQDMDHENMFWYRQDPGLGLRLIYFSYDVKMKEKGDIPEGYSVSREKKERFSLILESASTNQTSMYLCASRRDRIDSPLHFGNGTRLTVT.

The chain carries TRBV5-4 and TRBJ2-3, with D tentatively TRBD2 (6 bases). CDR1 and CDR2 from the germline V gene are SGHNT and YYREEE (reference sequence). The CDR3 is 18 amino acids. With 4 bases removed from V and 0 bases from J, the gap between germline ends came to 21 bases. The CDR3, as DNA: TGTGCCAGCAGCCGACTTCGCGGGGCCTCCTCTAGCACAGATACGCAGTATTTT. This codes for CASSRLRGASSSTDTQYF.

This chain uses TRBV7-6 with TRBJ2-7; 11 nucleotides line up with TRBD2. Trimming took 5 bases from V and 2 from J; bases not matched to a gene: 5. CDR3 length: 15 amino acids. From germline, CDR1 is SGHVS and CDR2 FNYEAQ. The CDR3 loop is CASSRGLAGAYEQYF. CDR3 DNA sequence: TGTGCCAGCAGCCGCGGACTAGCGGGTGCCTACGAGCAGTACTTC.

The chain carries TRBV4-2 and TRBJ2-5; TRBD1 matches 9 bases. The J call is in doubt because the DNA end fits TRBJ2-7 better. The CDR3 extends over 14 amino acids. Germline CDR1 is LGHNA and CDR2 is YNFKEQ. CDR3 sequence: CASSHPGQGGEQYF. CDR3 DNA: TGTGCCAGCAGCCACCCGGGACAGGGAGGCGAGCAGTACTTC.

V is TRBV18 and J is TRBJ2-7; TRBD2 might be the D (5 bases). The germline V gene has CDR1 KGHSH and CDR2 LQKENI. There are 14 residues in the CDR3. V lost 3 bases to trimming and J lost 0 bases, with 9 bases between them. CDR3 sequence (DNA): TGTGCCAGCTCACCTGGACTGGGCTCCTACGAGCAGTACTTC. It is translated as CASSPGLGSYEQYF.

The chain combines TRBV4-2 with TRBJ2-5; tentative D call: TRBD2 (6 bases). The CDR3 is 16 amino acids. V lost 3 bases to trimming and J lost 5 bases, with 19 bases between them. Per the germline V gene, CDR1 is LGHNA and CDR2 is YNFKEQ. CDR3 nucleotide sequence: TGTGCCAGCAGCCATACTACTAGCCGTGGCGCGGAGACCCAGTACTTC. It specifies CASSHTTSRGAETQYF.

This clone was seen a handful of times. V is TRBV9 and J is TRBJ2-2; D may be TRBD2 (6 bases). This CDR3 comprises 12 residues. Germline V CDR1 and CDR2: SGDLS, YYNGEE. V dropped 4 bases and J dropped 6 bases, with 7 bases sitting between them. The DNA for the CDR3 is TGTGCCAGCAGCCCGGGGGCCGGGGAGCTGTTTTTT. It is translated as CASSPGAGELFF.

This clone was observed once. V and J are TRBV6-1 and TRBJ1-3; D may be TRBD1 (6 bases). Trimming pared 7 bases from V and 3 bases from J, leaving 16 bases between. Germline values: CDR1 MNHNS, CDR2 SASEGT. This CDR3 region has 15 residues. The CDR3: CASTKRGAGGNTIYF. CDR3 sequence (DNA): TGTGCCAGCACCAAGCGGGGGGCGGGTGGAAACACCATATATTTT.

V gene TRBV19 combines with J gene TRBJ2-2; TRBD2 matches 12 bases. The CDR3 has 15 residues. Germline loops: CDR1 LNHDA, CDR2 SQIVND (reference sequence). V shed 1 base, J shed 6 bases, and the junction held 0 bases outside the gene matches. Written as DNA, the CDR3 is TGTGCCAGTAGTATAGCTAGCGGGGGGGCCGGGGAGCTGTTTTTT. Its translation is CASSIASGGAGELFF.

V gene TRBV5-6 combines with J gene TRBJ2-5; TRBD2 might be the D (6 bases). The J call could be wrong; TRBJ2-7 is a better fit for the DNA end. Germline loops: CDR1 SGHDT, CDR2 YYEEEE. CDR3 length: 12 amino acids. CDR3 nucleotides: TGTGCCAGCCGGAGGGACGCGTACGAGCAGTACTTC. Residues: CASRRDAYEQYF.

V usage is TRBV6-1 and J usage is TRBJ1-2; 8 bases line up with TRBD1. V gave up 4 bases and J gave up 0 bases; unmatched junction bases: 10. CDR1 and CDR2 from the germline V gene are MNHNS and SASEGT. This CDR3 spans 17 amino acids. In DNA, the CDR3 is TGTGCCAGCAGTGTTCAGGGGGCGTTTTTTTCTAACTATGGCTACACCTTC. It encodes CASSVQGAFFSNYGYTF.